This T cell receptor (beta chain) was observed in a study of cytomegalovirus exposure and HLA in healthy donors. Sequencing was performed with immunoSEQ multiplex PCR; in TCRdb, only in-frame clones are kept and a portion is missing. Of roughly 200,000 clones in the sample, 81% were seen once. CDR1 is LNHNV, CDR2 YYDKDF, per germline (reference sequence). CDR3 size: 17 residues. Trimming removed 0 bases from V and 0 bases from J, with 12 bases in between. The material sequenced was PBMCs. This chain uses TRBV15 with TRBJ2-1; possible D gene TRBD2, 7 bases. The source is a woman aged 25 to 39 in good health and CMV-seronegative. The CDR3 loop reads CATSRDGGGGSYNEQFF. For the CDR3, the DNA is TGTGCCACCAGCAGAGATGGCGGGGGCGGCTCCTACAATGAGCAGTTCTTC. The full variable domain, with the rest looked up from reference TRBV15 and TRBJ2-1, is DAMVIQNPRYQVTQFGKPVTLSCSQTLNHNVMYWYQQKSSQAPKLLFHYYDKDFNNEADTPDNFQSRRPNTSFCFLDIRSPGLGDTAMYLCATSRDGGGGSYNEQFFGPGTRLTVL.